Listed below are T cell receptor beta chains from one sample, sequenced in a study of blood T cell repertoires in COVID-19. TCRdb's copy holds only in-frame clones and misses some; the assay was immunoSEQ multiplex PCR. Among about 160,000 clones, 65% to 85% were seen once, and the ten largest hold about 11%. The material sequenced was peripheral blood. These receptors all come from a man aged 55 to 70 with active or convalescent COVID-19. Each CDR3 is given with its conserved first and last residue. Each record gives: CDR3 protein, CDR3 DNA, J gene, V gene, D gene, clone size. A D gene is named only where the DNA matches it firmly. For some rows the clone size is stated as once, few or many, or as a class when expanded; others skip it.

CDR3aa: CASSLSGGTLPAFF; CDR3nt: TGTGCCAGCAGTTTATCAGGGGGCACCCTCCCCGCTTTCTTT; j_gene: TRBJ1-1; v_gene: TRBV27; d_gene: TRBD1; abundance: once
CDR3aa: CASRRGKQNTIYF; CDR3nt: TGTGCCAGCAGACGGGGGAAGCAGAACACCATATATTTT; j_gene: TRBJ1-3; v_gene: TRBV6-5; d_gene: -; abundance: -
CDR3aa: CASSPGTSGSYIQYF; CDR3nt: TGTGCCAGCAGCCCTGGGACTAGCGGGAGTTACATTCAGTACTTC; j_gene: TRBJ2-4; v_gene: TRBV5-5; d_gene: TRBD2; abundance: -
CDR3aa: CASSLGQQGSEQYF; CDR3nt: TGCGCCAGCAGCTTGGGACAGCAGGGGTCCGAGCAGTACTTC; j_gene: TRBJ2-7; v_gene: TRBV5-1; d_gene: -; abundance: -
CDR3aa: CASSSQGNTEAFF; CDR3nt: TGTGCCAGTAGTTCCCAGGGGAACACTGAAGCTTTCTTT; j_gene: TRBJ1-1; v_gene: TRBV19; d_gene: -; abundance: -
CDR3aa: CASSPREMNTEAFF; CDR3nt: TGTGCCAGCAGCCCCCGTGAGATGAACACTGAAGCTTTCTTT; j_gene: TRBJ1-1; v_gene: TRBV13; d_gene: -; abundance: -
CDR3aa: CASSQAQGNYGYTF; CDR3nt: TGTGCCAGCAGCCAAGCGCAGGGGAACTATGGCTACACCTTC; j_gene: TRBJ1-2; v_gene: TRBV3-1/TRBV3-2; d_gene: -; abundance: -
CDR3aa: CASSDTGTSGYEQYF; CDR3nt: TGTGCCAGCAGCGACACCGGGACTAGCGGTTACGAGCAGTACTTC; j_gene: TRBJ2-7; v_gene: TRBV3-1/TRBV3-2; d_gene: TRBD2; abundance: -
CDR3aa: CSVERGYRGRTDTQYF; CDR3nt: TGCAGCGTTGAAAGAGGGTACAGGGGGCGGACAGATACGCAGTATTTT; j_gene: TRBJ2-3; v_gene: TRBV29-1; d_gene: TRBD1; abundance: -
CDR3aa: CASSTDPGTSYEQYF; CDR3nt: TGTGCCAGCAGCACTGACCCCGGGACTAGCTACGAGCAGTACTTC; j_gene: TRBJ2-7; v_gene: TRBV5-4; d_gene: TRBD2; abundance: once
CDR3aa: CASSESGVEQPQHF; CDR3nt: TGTGCCAGCAGTGAATCCGGAGTCGAACAGCCCCAGCATTTT; j_gene: TRBJ1-5; v_gene: TRBV25-1; d_gene: -; abundance: -
CDR3aa: CASSSRTVASSGPSYEQYF; CDR3nt: TGTGCCAGCAGCTCCCGAACAGTGGCGTCTAGCGGCCCTTCCTACGAGCAGTACTTC; j_gene: TRBJ2-7; v_gene: TRBV7-2; d_gene: TRBD2; abundance: -
CDR3aa: CASSHPRRELSGPYEQYF; CDR3nt: TGTGCCAGCAGCCACCCTCGTCGGGAACTTAGCGGCCCCTACGAGCAGTACTTC; j_gene: TRBJ2-7; v_gene: TRBV11-2; d_gene: -; abundance: -
CDR3aa: CASSRDNQPQHF; CDR3nt: TGTGCCAGCAGTCGGGACAATCAGCCCCAGCATTTT; j_gene: TRBJ1-5; v_gene: TRBV12-3/TRBV12-4; d_gene: -; abundance: few
CDR3aa: CASSQVEAGEAFF; CDR3nt: TGTGCCAGCAGCCAAGTTGAGGCTGGTGAAGCTTTCTTT; j_gene: TRBJ1-1; v_gene: TRBV3-1/TRBV3-2; d_gene: -; abundance: once
CDR3aa: CASSVGTSGGSQYF; CDR3nt: TGTGCCAGCAGTGTTGGGACTAGCGGGGGAAGTCAGTATTTT; j_gene: TRBJ2-3; v_gene: TRBV6-2/TRBV6-3; d_gene: TRBD2; abundance: -
CDR3aa: CATSIDYLGEQFF; CDR3nt: TGTGCCACCAGCATTGACTATCTGGGGGAGCAGTTCTTC; j_gene: TRBJ2-1; v_gene: TRBV15; d_gene: -; abundance: -
CDR3aa: CATSDLPRGGYTF; CDR3nt: TGTGCCACCAGTGATTTGCCCAGGGGCGGCTACACCTTC; j_gene: TRBJ1-2; v_gene: TRBV24-1; d_gene: -; abundance: few
CDR3aa: CASSQGSFSTGELFF; CDR3nt: TGTGCCAGCAGCCAGGGTAGCTTCAGCACCGGGGAGCTGTTTTTT; j_gene: TRBJ2-2; v_gene: TRBV3-1/TRBV3-2; d_gene: -; abundance: -
CDR3aa: CASSPPQNEKLFF; CDR3nt: TGTGCCAGCAGCCCTCCGCAGAATGAAAAACTGTTTTTT; j_gene: TRBJ1-4; v_gene: TRBV5-8; d_gene: -; abundance: -
CDR3aa: CASSRGGEETQYF; CDR3nt: TGCGCCAGCAGCCGAGGGGGAGAAGAGACCCAGTACTTC; j_gene: TRBJ2-5; v_gene: TRBV4-1; d_gene: -; abundance: -
CDR3aa: CSIGENIQYF; CDR3nt: TGCAGTATAGGGGAAAACATTCAGTACTTC; j_gene: TRBJ2-4; v_gene: TRBV20-1; d_gene: -; abundance: once
CDR3aa: CASSQETGPYEQYF; CDR3nt: TGCGCCAGCAGCCAAGAGACAGGGCCCTACGAGCAGTACTTC; j_gene: TRBJ2-7; v_gene: TRBV4-1; d_gene: TRBD1; abundance: -
CDR3aa: CASSIAGTGVYEQYF; CDR3nt: TGTGCCAGCAGCATAGCCGGGACAGGGGTGTACGAGCAGTACTTC; j_gene: TRBJ2-7; v_gene: TRBV5-4; d_gene: TRBD1; abundance: -
CDR3aa: CASSPLRADGNTIYF; CDR3nt: TGTGCCAGCTCACCATTGAGGGCGGACGGAAACACCATATATTTT; j_gene: TRBJ1-3; v_gene: TRBV18; d_gene: -; abundance: -
CDR3aa: CASTRVGGGPTGELFF; CDR3nt: TGTGCCAGTACCCGAGTTGGGGGGGGCCCCACCGGGGAGCTGTTTTTT; j_gene: TRBJ2-2; v_gene: TRBV19; d_gene: -; abundance: -
CDR3aa: CASSLVGGASWEQYF; CDR3nt: TGTGCCAGCAGCTTGGTGGGCGGGGCCTCGTGGGAGCAGTACTTC; j_gene: TRBJ2-7; v_gene: TRBV5-4; d_gene: -; abundance: -
CDR3aa: CASSDLRAGTEAFF; CDR3nt: TGTGCCAGCAGTGATCTCAGGGCCGGCACTGAAGCTTTCTTT; j_gene: TRBJ1-1; v_gene: TRBV6-1; d_gene: -; abundance: -
CDR3aa: CASSLGGDRNEQYF; CDR3nt: TGCGCCAGCAGCTTGGGGGGTGACAGAAACGAGCAGTACTTC; j_gene: TRBJ2-7; v_gene: TRBV5-1; d_gene: -; abundance: -
CDR3aa: CASSISRGSTDTQYF; CDR3nt: TGTGCCAGCAGTATCTCGCGGGGGAGCACAGATACGCAGTATTTT; j_gene: TRBJ2-3; v_gene: TRBV25-1; d_gene: TRBD2; abundance: -
CDR3aa: CASSLGDRGGDQPQHF; CDR3nt: TGTGCCAGCAGCTTGGGGGACAGGGGAGGGGATCAGCCCCAGCATTTT; j_gene: TRBJ1-5; v_gene: TRBV5-8; d_gene: TRBD1; abundance: -
CDR3aa: CASSMGLEETQYF; CDR3nt: TGTGCCAGCAGTATGGGACTAGAGGAGACCCAGTACTTC; j_gene: TRBJ2-5; v_gene: TRBV6-5; d_gene: TRBD2; abundance: -
CDR3aa: CASGKRQGPYSNTGELFF; CDR3nt: TGTGCCAGTGGAAAACGACAGGGCCCATACTCGAACACCGGGGAGCTGTTTTTT; j_gene: TRBJ2-2; v_gene: TRBV19; d_gene: TRBD1; abundance: once
CDR3aa: CASSTPQLAGMSTQYF; CDR3nt: TGTGCCAGTAGTACACCCCAACTAGCGGGAATGAGTACGCAGTATTTT; j_gene: TRBJ2-3; v_gene: TRBV19; d_gene: TRBD2; abundance: -
CDR3aa: CASSLARTNTDTQYF; CDR3nt: TGTGCCAGCAGCTTAGCCCGGACAAACACAGATACGCAGTATTTT; j_gene: TRBJ2-3; v_gene: TRBV11-1; d_gene: -; abundance: -
CDR3aa: CASSLAWTTGNEQFF; CDR3nt: TGCGCCAGCAGCTTGGCTTGGACAACGGGCAATGAGCAGTTCTTC; j_gene: TRBJ2-1; v_gene: TRBV5-1; d_gene: -; abundance: -
CDR3aa: CATSDPDFTDTQYF; CDR3nt: TGTGCCACCAGTGACCCCGACTTCACAGATACGCAGTATTTT; j_gene: TRBJ2-3; v_gene: TRBV24-1; d_gene: -; abundance: -
CDR3aa: CSVGQNRVGYTF; CDR3nt: TGCAGCGTTGGCCAAAACAGGGTTGGCTACACCTTC; j_gene: TRBJ1-2; v_gene: TRBV29-1; d_gene: -; abundance: -
CDR3aa: CASTDQGPGTGGSYEQYF; CDR3nt: TGTGCCAGTACCGATCAAGGGCCCGGGACAGGGGGATCCTACGAGCAGTACTTC; j_gene: TRBJ2-7; v_gene: TRBV19; d_gene: TRBD1; abundance: -
CDR3aa: CATQGQLNTEAFF; CDR3nt: TGCGCCACCCAAGGACAGTTGAACACTGAAGCTTTCTTT; j_gene: TRBJ1-1; v_gene: TRBV23-1; d_gene: -; abundance: few
CDR3aa: CASSLGVAGGQPQHF; CDR3nt: TGTGCCAGCAGCTTGGGGGTGGCAGGGGGACAGCCCCAGCATTTT; j_gene: TRBJ1-5; v_gene: TRBV5-5; d_gene: TRBD1; abundance: -
CDR3aa: CASSLSSGRSYEQYF; CDR3nt: TGTGCCAGTAGTTTATCTAGCGGCCGCTCCTACGAGCAGTACTTC; j_gene: TRBJ2-7; v_gene: TRBV19; d_gene: TRBD2; abundance: -
CDR3aa: CASRRPGQGYGYGYTF; CDR3nt: TGTGCCAGCAGACGGCCGGGACAGGGGTATGGCTATGGCTACACCTTC; j_gene: TRBJ1-2; v_gene: TRBV11-2; d_gene: TRBD1; abundance: few
CDR3aa: CASRSSGNPNYGYTF; CDR3nt: TGCGCCAGCAGGTCCTCCGGTAACCCTAACTATGGCTACACCTTC; j_gene: TRBJ1-2; v_gene: TRBV5-1; d_gene: -; abundance: few
CDR3aa: CASSGTGGGNIQYF; CDR3nt: TGTGCCAGCAGTGGGACAGGGGGGGGAAACATTCAGTACTTC; j_gene: TRBJ2-4; v_gene: TRBV2; d_gene: TRBD1; abundance: -